Listed below are T cell receptor beta chains from one sample, sequenced in a study of cytomegalovirus exposure and HLA in healthy donors. The data were produced by immunoSEQ multiplex PCR, yet TCRdb's version contains in-frame clones alone and is incomplete. Of some 150,000 clones listed, approximately 81% were seen once; the top ten hold approximately 2.2%. The specimen sequenced was PBMCs. Source of these receptors: a woman aged 50 to 65 in good health and CMV-seronegative. CDR3s leave out the opening cysteine and the closing phenylalanine or tryptophan. A D gene is named only where the DNA matches it firmly.

J gene: TRBJ2-7
D gene: .
V gene: TRBV30
CDR3 protein: AWSPFQASYEQY

J gene: TRBJ2-7
D gene: TRBD1
V gene: TRBV18
CDR3 protein: ASSPVRTGDEQY

J gene: TRBJ2-6
D gene: TRBD1
V gene: TRBV6-1
CDR3 protein: ASILQGAGANVLT

J gene: TRBJ2-2
D gene: .
V gene: TRBV7-9
CDR3 protein: ASSLANLRVTGELF

J gene: TRBJ2-2
D gene: TRBD2
V gene: TRBV5-1
CDR3 protein: ASSLAVAGDTGELF

J gene: TRBJ1-1
D gene: .
V gene: TRBV9
CDR3 protein: ASSVSWANTEAF

J gene: TRBJ2-1
D gene: TRBD2
V gene: TRBV4-3
CDR3 protein: ASSQDGSGTYNEQF

J gene: .
D gene: .
V gene: TRBV21-1
CDR3 protein: ASSTTGTQSYEQY

J gene: TRBJ1-1
D gene: .
V gene: TRBV7-2
CDR3 protein: ASSLVRVGGTEAF

J gene: TRBJ2-7
D gene: .
V gene: TRBV7-8
CDR3 protein: ASSLGSWGDSYEQY

J gene: TRBJ2-5
D gene: .
V gene: TRBV4-3
CDR3 protein: ASSPSFGRGNQETQY